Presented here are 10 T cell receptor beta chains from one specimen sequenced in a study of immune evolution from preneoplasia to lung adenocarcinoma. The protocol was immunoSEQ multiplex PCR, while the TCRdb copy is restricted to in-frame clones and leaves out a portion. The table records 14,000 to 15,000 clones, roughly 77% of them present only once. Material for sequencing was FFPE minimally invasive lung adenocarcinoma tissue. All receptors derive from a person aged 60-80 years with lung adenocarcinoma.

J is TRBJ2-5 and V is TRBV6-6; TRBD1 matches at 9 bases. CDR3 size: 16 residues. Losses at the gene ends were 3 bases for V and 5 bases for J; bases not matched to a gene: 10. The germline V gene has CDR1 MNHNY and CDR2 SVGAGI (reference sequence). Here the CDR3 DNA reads TGTGCCAGCAGTTATTATGTGACAGGGGGTTTTGAGACCCAGTACTTC. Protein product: CASSYYVTGGFETQYF.

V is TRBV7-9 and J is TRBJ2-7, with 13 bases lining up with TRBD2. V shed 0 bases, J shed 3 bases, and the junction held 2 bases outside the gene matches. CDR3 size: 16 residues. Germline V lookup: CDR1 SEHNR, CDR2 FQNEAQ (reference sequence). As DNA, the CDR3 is TGTGCCAGCAGCTTAGCTGGACTAGCGGGAGTCTACGAGCAGTACTTC. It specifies CASSLAGLAGVYEQYF.

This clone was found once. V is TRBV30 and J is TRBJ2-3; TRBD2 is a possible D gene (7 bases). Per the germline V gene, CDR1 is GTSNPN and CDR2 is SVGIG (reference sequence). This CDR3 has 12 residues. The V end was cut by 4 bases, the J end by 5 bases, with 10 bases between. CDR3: CAWKGGGDTQYF. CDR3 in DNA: TGTGCCTGGAAGGGAGGGGGAGATACGCAGTATTTT. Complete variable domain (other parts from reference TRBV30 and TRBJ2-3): SQTIHQWPATLVQPVGSPLSLECTVEGTSNPNLYWYRQAAGRGLQLLFYSVGIGQISSEVPQNLSASRPQDRQFILSSKKLLLSDSGFYLCAWKGGGDTQYFGPGTRLTVL.

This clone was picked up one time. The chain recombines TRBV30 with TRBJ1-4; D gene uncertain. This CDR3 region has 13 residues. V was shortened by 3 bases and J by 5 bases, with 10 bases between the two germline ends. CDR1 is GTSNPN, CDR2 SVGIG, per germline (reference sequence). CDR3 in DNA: TGTGCCTGGAGGATGACGGAGAATGAAAAACTGTTTTTT. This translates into CAWRMTENEKLFF.

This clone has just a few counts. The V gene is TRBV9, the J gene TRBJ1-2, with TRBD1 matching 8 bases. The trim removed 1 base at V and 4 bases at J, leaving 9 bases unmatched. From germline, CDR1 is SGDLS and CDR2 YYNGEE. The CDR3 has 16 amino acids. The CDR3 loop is CASSVYDAGGTYGYTF. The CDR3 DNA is TGTGCCAGCAGCGTATACGACGCAGGGGGCACCTATGGCTACACCTTC.

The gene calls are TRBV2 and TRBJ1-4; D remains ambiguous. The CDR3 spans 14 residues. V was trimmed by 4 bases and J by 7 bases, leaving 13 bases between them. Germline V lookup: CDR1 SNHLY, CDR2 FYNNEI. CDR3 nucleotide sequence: TGTGCCAGCAGTGCCCGGGGTAAGGGTGAAAAACTGTTTTTT. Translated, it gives CASSARGKGEKLFF. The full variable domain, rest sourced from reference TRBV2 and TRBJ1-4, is EPEVTQTPSHQVTQMGQEVILRCVPISNHLYFYWYRQILGQKVEFLVSFYNNEISEKSEIFDDQFSVERPDGSNFTLKIRSTKLEDSAMYFCASSARGKGEKLFFGSGTQLSVL.

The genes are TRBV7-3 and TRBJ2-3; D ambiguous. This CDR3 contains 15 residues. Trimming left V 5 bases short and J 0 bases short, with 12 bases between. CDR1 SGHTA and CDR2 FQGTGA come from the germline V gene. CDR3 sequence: CASSQSYGSTDTQYF. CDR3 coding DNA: TGTGCCAGCAGCCAATCTTACGGGAGCACAGATACGCAGTATTTT.

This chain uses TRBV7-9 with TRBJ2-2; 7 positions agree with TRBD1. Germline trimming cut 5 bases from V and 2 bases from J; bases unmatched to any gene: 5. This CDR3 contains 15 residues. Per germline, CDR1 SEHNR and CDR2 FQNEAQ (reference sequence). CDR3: CASSDRDHNTGELFF. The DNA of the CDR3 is TGTGCCAGCAGCGACAGGGATCACAACACCGGGGAGCTGTTTTTT.

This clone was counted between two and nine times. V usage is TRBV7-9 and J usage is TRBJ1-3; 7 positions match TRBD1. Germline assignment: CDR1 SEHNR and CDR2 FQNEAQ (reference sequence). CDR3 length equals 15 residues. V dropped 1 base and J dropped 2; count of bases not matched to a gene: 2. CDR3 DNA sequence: TGTGCCAGCAGCTTAGGAGGGGGCCCTGGAAACACCATATATTTT. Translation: CASSLGGGPGNTIYF.

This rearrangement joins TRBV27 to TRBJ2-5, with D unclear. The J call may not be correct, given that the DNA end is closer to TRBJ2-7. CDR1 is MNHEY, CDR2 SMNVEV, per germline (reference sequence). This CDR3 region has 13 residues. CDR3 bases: TGTGCCAGCTCACACACCATCTCCTACGAGCAGTACTTC. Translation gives CASSHTISYEQYF.